The clone carrying this T cell receptor (beta chain) has just a few counts. J gave up 1 base and V 6 bases, and 3 bases lay outside the gene matches. Germline loops: CDR1 MDHEN, CDR2 SYDVKM. This CDR3 is 15 amino acids long. The data originate from a study of blood T cell repertoires in COVID-19. Study-level information: Whether acute or convalescent, the COVID-19 samples came from the United States, Italy and Spain. T cells, B-cell-depleted T cells, or PBMCs supplied cDNA or gDNA.

Methods used by the authors: Reference gene primer amplification gave nucleated cell count estimates. Using immunoSEQ multiplex PCR, the repertoire was profiled, and TCRdb retains in-frame clones only, with some absent. V and J calls and clone size are copied from that table; D and trimming were computed from the DNA. The top ten hold about three fifths of the sample, which has approximately 42,000 clones, around 75% seen once. V and J are TRBV28 and TRBJ2-1; 10 bases match TRBD2. The TCR originated in a man older than 75 with acute or convalescent COVID-19. Sample: peripheral blood. The CDR3, as DNA: TGTGCCAGCAGAGTAGCGGGAGGTTCCTACAATGAGCAGTTCTTC. The encoded protein is CASRVAGGSYNEQFF.